These T cell receptor beta chains were read from a single sample in a study of blood T cells in healthy people across ages. MiXCR, applied by TCRdb to the 5' RACE reads, yields one record per CDR3 protein. The sample has around 990,000 distinct CDR3 sequences; approximately 38% are singletons. Material: blood. These TCRs come from a man aged 18-30 years in good health. Both conserved end residues are part of each CDR3. Fields, in order: D gene, clone size, J gene, V gene, CDR3 protein, CDR3 DNA. A D gene is named only where the DNA matches it firmly. Rows give clone size only sometimes, using once, few, many, or a class for an expanded clone.

TRBD1 | - | TRBJ1-5 | TRBV6-2/TRBV6-3 | CASSYPYGQGRGTRPQHF | TGTGCCAGCAGTTACCCCTATGGACAGGGACGGGGTACAAGGCCCCAGCATTTT
- | - | TRBJ1-4 | TRBV3-1 | CASSQDMTDEKLFF | TGTGCCAGCAGCCAGGACATGACGGATGAAAAACTGTTTTTT
- | - | TRBJ2-1 | TRBV28 | CASEGPYNEQFF | TGTGCCAGCGAGGGACCCTACAATGAGCAGTTCTTC
- | few | TRBJ2-3 | TRBV20-1 | CSASTNREYF | TGCAGTGCTAGCACAAACCGGGAGTATTTT
TRBD2 | few | TRBJ2-1 | TRBV4-3 | CASSQASGGISYNEQFF | TGCGCCAGCAGCCAAGCTAGCGGGGGTATTTCCTACAATGAGCAGTTCTTC
- | few | TRBJ1-2 | TRBV5-1 | CASSLVGGTSYGYTF | TGCGCCAGCAGCTTGGTAGGAGGAACCTCATATGGCTACACCTTC
- | many | TRBJ1-2 | TRBV12-3/TRBV12-4 | CASSLSSRDGYTF | TGTGCCAGCAGTTTATCCTCGCGAGACGGCTACACCTTC
TRBD2 | few | TRBJ2-1 | TRBV25-1 | CASSKAGLAGVNEQFF | TGTGCCAGCAGTAAGGCCGGACTAGCGGGGGTGAATGAGCAGTTCTTC
- | - | TRBJ2-3 | TRBV20-1 | CSARERGSADTQYF | TGCAGTGCTAGAGAGAGGGGGTCGGCAGATACGCAGTATTTT
TRBD2 | - | TRBJ2-5 | TRBV20-1 | CSAGLAGVGETQYF | TGCAGTGCTGGACTAGCGGGGGTAGGAGAGACCCAGTACTTC
TRBD2 | - | TRBJ2-3 | TRBV5-1 | CASTPSGGFPDTQYF | TGCGCCAGCACCCCTAGCGGGGGGTTCCCGGATACGCAGTATTTT
- | - | TRBJ1-4 | TRBV5-5 | CASSLGQRVNEKLFF | TGTGCCAGCAGCTTGGGACAGAGAGTTAATGAAAAACTGTTTTTT
- | few | TRBJ2-7 | TRBV27 | CASSPLVFGQTSSYEQYF | TGTGCCAGCAGTCCCCTTGTCTTCGGTCAAACATCCTCCTACGAGCAGTACTTC
- | - | TRBJ2-2 | TRBV6-5 | CASSYSAHIAGELFF | TGTGCCAGCAGTTACTCGGCCCACATTGCCGGGGAGCTGTTTTTT
TRBD1 | - | TRBJ1-1 | TRBV6-2/TRBV6-3 | CASSLTGAPNTEAFF | TGTGCCAGCAGCCTCACAGGGGCCCCGAACACTGAAGCTTTCTTT
TRBD2 | once | TRBJ2-5 | TRBV16 | CASSQSASGDFNEQYF | TGTGCCAGCAGCCAATCGGCTAGCGGGGACTTTAATGAGCAGTACTTC
- | few | TRBJ1-2 | TRBV6-6 | CASSYSPGDYTF | TGTGCCAGCAGTTACTCGCCAGGGGACTACACCTTC
- | - | TRBJ1-2 | TRBV29-1 | CSVDRGMWDGYTF | TGCAGCGTTGATAGGGGAATGTGGGATGGCTACACCTTC
TRBD1 | once | TRBJ1-1 | TRBV6-2/TRBV6-3 | CVSSFRQGGASFF | TGTGTCAGCAGCTTCCGACAGGGGGGAGCGTCTTTCTTT
TRBD2 | - | TRBJ2-1 | TRBV7-9 | CASSSSSGGLYNEQFF | TGTGCCAGCAGCTCCTCTAGCGGGGGGCTGTACAATGAGCAGTTCTTC
- | - | TRBJ2-1 | TRBV2 | CASGVVQYNEQFF | TGTGCCAGCGGCGTGGTGCAATACAATGAGCAGTTCTTC
- | - | TRBJ2-4 | TRBV6-1 | CASQRTAKNIQYF | TGTGCCAGCCAGCGAACGGCCAAAAACATTCAGTACTTC
- | - | TRBJ1-3 | TRBV19 | CASSASTISGNTIYF | TGTGCCAGTAGTGCGAGTACTATCTCTGGAAACACCATATATTTT